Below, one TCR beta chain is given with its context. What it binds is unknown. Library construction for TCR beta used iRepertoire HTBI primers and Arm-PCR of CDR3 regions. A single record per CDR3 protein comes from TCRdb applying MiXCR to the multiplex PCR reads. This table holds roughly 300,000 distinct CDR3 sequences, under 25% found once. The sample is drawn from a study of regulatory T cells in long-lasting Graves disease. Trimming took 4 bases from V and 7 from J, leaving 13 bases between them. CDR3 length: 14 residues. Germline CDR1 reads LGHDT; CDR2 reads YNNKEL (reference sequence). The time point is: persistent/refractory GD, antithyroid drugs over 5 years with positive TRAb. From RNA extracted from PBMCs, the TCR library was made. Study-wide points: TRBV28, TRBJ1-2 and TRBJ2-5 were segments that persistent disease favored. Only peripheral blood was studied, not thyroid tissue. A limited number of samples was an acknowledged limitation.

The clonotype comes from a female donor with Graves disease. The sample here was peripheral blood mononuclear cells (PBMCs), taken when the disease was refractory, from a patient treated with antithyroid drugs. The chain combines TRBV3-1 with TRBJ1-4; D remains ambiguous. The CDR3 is CASSPLMGSEKLFF. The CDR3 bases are TGTGCCAGCAGCCCCCTGATGGGTAGTGAAAAACTGTTTTTT.